A single count supports the clone carrying this TCR beta chain. Libraries were prepared by immunoSEQ multiplex PCR; TCRdb keeps only in-frame clonotypes and omits some of them. The repertoire consists of about 160,000 clones, with about 84% occurring once and the leading ten covering around 6%. The entry originates in a study of blood T cell repertoires in COVID-19. Study-wide background: COVID-19 samples, acute and convalescent, were from the United States, Italy and Spain.

The receptor comes from a middle-aged woman with acute COVID-19. Material: PBMCs or T cells enriched from blood (not recorded which).

The CDR3 is CATSRVTGVGDTQYF. The CDR3 DNA reads as TGTGCCACCAGCAGAGTTACAGGGGTAGGAGATACGCAGTATTTT. The V gene is TRBV15, the J gene TRBJ2-3; 7 bases map to TRBD1. This CDR3 comprises 15 residues. J was trimmed by 5 bases and V by 1 base; bases with no gene match: 6. Germline CDR1 and CDR2: LNHNV and YYDKDF (reference sequence).